Following are 7 T cell receptor beta chains from one sample sequenced in a study of blood T cell repertoires in COVID-19. Repertoires were generated with immunoSEQ multiplex PCR, while TCRdb's copy carries only in-frame clones and drops some. The sample shows about 140,000 clones, 79% of them seen only once. Sequenced sample: peripheral blood. Source of these receptors: a man aged 55 to 69 with acute or convalescent COVID-19.

This clone was observed a few times. V and J are TRBV10-3 and TRBJ1-1, with D perhaps TRBD1 (5 bases). The CDR3 is 14 residues long. Trimming removed 3 bases from V and 2 bases from J, with 10 bases in between. CDR1 and CDR2 from the germline V gene are ENHRY and SYGVKD. CDR3 sequence reads: CAISDGDRNTEAFF. The CDR3 DNA reads TGTGCCATCAGTGATGGCGACAGAAACACTGAAGCTTTCTTT.

The J gene is TRBJ1-1, the V gene TRBV6-5; D unresolved. Germline V gene lookup returns CDR1 MNHEY and CDR2 SVGAGI. CDR3 size: 13 residues. Trimming took off 4 bases at V and 4 bases at J, with 10 bases between the two ends. The CDR3 loop reads CASSSQAGTEAFF. The CDR3 bases are TGTGCCAGCAGTTCACAAGCGGGCACTGAAGCTTTCTTT.

This chain joins TRBV12-3 or TRBV12-4 and TRBJ2-1; D is undetermined. The V end lost 5 bases, the J end lost 8 bases, and 13 bases lay between the germline ends. This CDR3 has 13 amino acids. The CDR3 nucleotides read TGTGCCAGCAGTCCGTCTAACCCCCATGAGCAGTTCTTC. It is translated as CASSPSNPHEQFF.

The chain uses TRBV3-1 (or the pseudogene TRBV3-2) and TRBJ2-7, with 9 positions matching TRBD2. This CDR3 is 16 amino acids long. Germline CDR1 is LGHDT and CDR2 is YNNKEL (reference sequence). V shed 0 bases, J shed 1 base, and the junction held 4 bases outside the gene matches. The DNA for the CDR3 is TGTGCCAGCAGCCAAGATACTAGCGGGTCTTCCTACGAGCAGTACTTC. The encoded protein is CASSQDTSGSSYEQYF.

CDR3 sequence: CASSLVGGQGIAKNIQYF. The CDR3 nucleotides read TGTGCCAGCAGCTTGGTAGGTGGCCAGGGGATAGCCAAAAACATTCAGTACTTC. J is TRBJ2-4 and V is TRBV5-6; D might be TRBD1 (6 bases). The CDR3 has 18 residues. Germline lookup yields CDR1 SGHDT and CDR2 YYEEEE. Trimming removed 0 bases at V and 0 bases at J, with 16 bases between.

V and J are TRBV6-7 and TRBJ2-3, with 11 positions matching TRBD2. TRBV6-7 is sorted into the ORF group, with uncertain function. Trimming took 5 bases from V and 6 from J; bases not matched to a gene: 10. CDR3 size: 16 residues. In DNA form, the CDR3 reads TGTGCCAGCAGTGGGAGTAGCGGGAGGGCGGGTGATACGCAGTATTTT. Its translation: CASSGSSGRAGDTQYF.

In regard to this clone: One end of the junction is discordant with germline, which a read error may explain. The gene calls are TRBV9 and TRBJ1-2, with D tentatively TRBD1 (6 bases). The CDR3 is made up of 13 amino acids. Germline V lookup: CDR1 SGDLS, CDR2 YYNGEE. CDR3 loop: CASSASPQGPPYF. The CDR3 DNA follows: TGTGCCAGCAGCGCATCCCCACAGGGCCCGCCATACTTC.